Each of the 23 T cell receptor beta chains below was sequenced from the same sample in a study of T cells in Graves' hyperthyroidism and ophthalmopathy. From RNA transcripts, TCR beta CDR3 regions were amplified. First-round RT-PCR of the TCR CDR3 relied on the HTBI primer set. TCRdb passed the multiplex PCR reads through MiXCR, listing each CDR3 protein once. The sample carries roughly 380,000 distinct CDR3 sequences, about 18% recorded once. Input material: blood. The receptor set was obtained from a woman younger than 30 with Graves' hyperthyroidism.

This clonotype was detected ten times or more. The rearrangement joins TRBV6-5 to TRBJ1-3; D may be TRBD1 (5 bases). The CDR3 has 14 amino acids. Germline V gene lookup returns CDR1 MNHEY and CDR2 SVGAGI. V gave up 2 bases and J gave up 2 bases, with 7 bases separating them. In nucleotides, the CDR3 is TGTGCCAGCAGTTACGGGGGTGCTGGAAACACCATATATTTT. Its protein is CASSYGGAGNTIYF.

This clonotype showed up many times. The gene calls are TRBV5-1 and TRBJ1-2, with TRBD1 matching 7 bases. Germline-derived CDR1 and CDR2 are SGHRS and YFSETQ. The V segment lost 2 bases and the J segment 7 bases; nucleotides outside the gene matches: 11. There are 15 residues in the CDR3. CDR3 nucleotide sequence: TGCGCCAGCAGCTTACGTGGCAGGGGGGAGTTTGGCTACACCTTC. Its protein is CASSLRGRGEFGYTF.

This clonotype was picked up many times. The rearrangement links TRBV5-1 to TRBJ1-1, with 11 bases matching TRBD1. With 2 bases clipped from V and 3 bases from J, the junction kept 9 bases outside the gene matches. This CDR3 is built from 17 residues. The germline CDR1 and CDR2 sequences are SGHRS and YFSETQ. The DNA of the CDR3 is TGCGCCAGCAGCTTTGGGGACAGGGGGAGTTTAGACACTGAAGCTTTCTTT. This sequence encodes CASSFGDRGSLDTEAFF. The full variable domain, rest sourced from reference TRBV5-1 and TRBJ1-1, is KAGVTQTPRYLIKTRGQQVTLSCSPISGHRSVSWYQQTPGQGLQFLFEYFSETQRNKGNFPGRFSGRQFSNSRSEMNVSTLELGDSALYLCASSFGDRGSLDTEAFFGQGTRLTVV.

This clonotype showed up many times. The chain recombines TRBV6-1 with TRBJ2-2, with TRBD2 matching over 10 bases. Germline CDR1 is MNHNS and CDR2 is SASEGT. The length of the CDR3 is 16 residues. The junction had 8 bases not matched to a gene; V was cut back by 7 bases and J by 3 bases. The CDR3 region is CASTTAGGRDTGELFF. Written as DNA, the CDR3 is TGTGCCAGCACCACAGCGGGGGGGCGGGACACCGGGGAGCTGTTTTTT.

This clonotype was seen many times. The chain has TRBV12-3 or TRBV12-4 and TRBJ2-5, with D possibly TRBD1 on 5 matching bases. There are 16 residues in the CDR3. V lost 6 bases and J lost 0, with 17 bases in between. CDR3 amino acids: CASSRGILTDQETQYF. CDR3 nucleotide sequence: TGTGCCAGCAGCCGAGGTATTCTGACAGACCAAGAGACCCAGTACTTC.

This clonotype was recorded many times. The gene calls are TRBV7-2 and TRBJ1-2; TRBD1 aligns across 10 bases. Germline trimming cut 5 bases from V and 7 bases from J; bases unmatched to any gene: 10. The germline V gene encodes CDR1 SGHTA and CDR2 FQGNSA. The CDR3 loop spans 15 amino acids. The CDR3 region has the DNA TGTGCCAGCAGCAATCCTCTGACAGGGGGCGGTGGCTACACCTTC. It codes for CASSNPLTGGGGYTF.

This clonotype was seen repeatedly, ten times or more. The rearrangement uses TRBV20-1 and TRBJ2-5; D call uncertain. The length of the CDR3 is 14 residues. Trimming left V 2 bases short and J 3 bases short, with 13 bases between. From germline, CDR1 is DFQATT and CDR2 SNEGSKA (reference sequence). CDR3 sequence reads: CSARKVGPEETQYF. The CDR3 bases are TGCAGTGCTAGAAAGGTCGGGCCAGAAGAGACCCAGTACTTC.

The chain employs TRBV20-1 and TRBJ2-6; D call uncertain. The CDR3 covers 14 residues. Germline loops: CDR1 DFQATT, CDR2 SNEGSKA (reference sequence). V shed 4 bases and J shed 0 bases, with 7 bases lying between them. CDR3 nucleotide sequence: TGCAGTGCTAAAAATACCTCTGGGGCCAACGTCCTGACTTTC. It specifies CSAKNTSGANVLTF.

This clonotype was picked up many times. V is TRBV19 and J is TRBJ1-5; D remains unclear. This CDR3 has 14 residues. Between the trimmed V and J ends, which lost 2 bases and 0 bases, there was a span of 5 bases. Germline CDR1 and CDR2: LNHDA and SQIVND (reference sequence). For the CDR3, the DNA is TGTGCCAGTAGTATACCATATAGCAATCAGCCCCAGCATTTT. Its translation: CASSIPYSNQPQHF.

The chain combines TRBV28 with TRBJ2-6; unclear D gene. Germline V gene data show CDR1 as MDHEN and CDR2 as SYDVKM. V was clipped by 7 bases and J by 1 base, with 8 bases between them. This CDR3 spans 14 amino acids. CDR3 loop: CASNRGSGANVLTF. The CDR3 nucleotides are TGTGCCAGCAACCGTGGGTCTGGGGCCAACGTCCTGACTTTC.

This clonotype was found many times. This chain joins TRBV7-8 and TRBJ1-5; D uncertain. Between the trimmed V and J ends, which lost 5 bases and 5 bases, there was a span of 7 bases. The CDR3 loop spans 12 amino acids. Germline lookup yields CDR1 SGHVS and CDR2 FQNEAQ. This CDR3 reads CASSPRDQPQHF. CDR3 nucleotide sequence: TGTGCCAGCAGCCCCCGGGATCAGCCCCAGCATTTT.

There are many counts of this clonotype. Relative to the germline gene, one junction end is altered; a read error may explain this. J is TRBJ2-7 and V is TRBV12-3 or TRBV12-4, with D perhaps matching TRBD1 or TRBD2 (6 bases each). This CDR3 has 15 residues. In nucleotides, the CDR3 is TGTGCCAGCAGCTTAGGAGGGGGTTCTTCCTACGAGCAGTACTTC. It codes for CASSLGGGSSYEQYF.

Only a few counts were recorded for this clonotype. V is TRBV28 and J is TRBJ1-2, with a possible D match to TRBD1 (5 bases). CDR3 length: 11 residues. V dropped 8 bases and J dropped 8 bases, with 12 bases sitting between them. Germline loops: CDR1 MDHEN, CDR2 SYDVKM. CDR3 region: CASYRRGGYTF. The CDR3, as DNA: TGTGCCAGCTACAGGCGTGGCGGCTACACCTTC.

Many counts were recorded for this clonotype. The rearrangement uses TRBV20-1 and TRBJ2-5; TRBD2 agrees at 9 bases. This CDR3 is 15 amino acids long. The germline gives CDR1 DFQATT, CDR2 SNEGSKA (reference sequence). V lost 0 bases and J lost 4; bases outside the gene matches: 6. The CDR3 coding sequence is TGCAGTGCTAGAGATTCAGGCGGGGGGGGAGAGACCCAGTACTTC. Residues: CSARDSGGGGETQYF.

V gene TRBV11-2 combines with J gene TRBJ2-5, with 8 bases aligning to TRBD2. The CDR3 has 15 amino acids. The V segment lost 5 bases and the J segment 2 bases; nucleotides outside the gene matches: 7. The germline gives CDR1 SGHAT, CDR2 FQNNGV. The CDR3 here is CASSQTGLAQETQYF. CDR3 nucleotide sequence: TGTGCCAGCAGCCAAACCGGACTAGCACAAGAGACCCAGTACTTC. Using reference TRBV11-2 and TRBJ2-5 for the parts outside the CDR3, the full variable domain is EAGVAQSPRYKIIEKRQSVAFWCNPISGHATLYWYQQILGQGPKLLIQFQNNGVVDDSQLPKDRFSAERLKGVDSTLKIQPAKLEDSAVYLCASSQTGLAQETQYFGPGTRLLVL.

The table lists this clonotype with many counts. The V and J genes are TRBV15 and TRBJ2-2, with D uncertain. Germline lookup yields CDR1 LNHNV and CDR2 YYDKDF (reference sequence). Trimming removed 9 bases from V and 7 bases from J, with 21 bases in between. This CDR3 spans 15 amino acids. CDR3 DNA sequence: TGTGCCACAACCATAGAACCCGTGGGCAGCGGGGAGCTGTTTTTT. Its translation is CATTIEPVGSGELFF. The whole variable domain, remainder taken from reference TRBV15 and TRBJ2-2, is DAMVIQNPRYQVTQFGKPVTLSCSQTLNHNVMYWYQQKSSQAPKLLFHYYDKDFNNEADTPDNFQSRRPNTSFCFLDIRSPGLGDTAMYLCATTIEPVGSGELFFGEGSRLTVL.

This clonotype has at least ten counts. The V gene is TRBV12-3 or TRBV12-4, the J gene TRBJ1-2; D is undetermined. This CDR3 contains 12 residues. V lost 1 base and J 4 bases, leaving 4 bases between the germline ends. The chain's CDR3 is CASSLDFYGYTF. CDR3 in DNA: TGTGCCAGCAGTTTAGATTTCTATGGCTACACCTTC.

V usage is TRBV25-1 and J usage is TRBJ1-3; D perhaps matches TRBD1 (5 bases). Trimming cost V 8 bases and J 7 bases, with 24 bases left between them. This CDR3 is 16 amino acids long. Germline V lookup: CDR1 MGHDK, CDR2 SYGVNS. The CDR3 loop reads CASQSDTSRTYNTIYF. As DNA, the CDR3 is TGTGCCAGCCAAAGCGATACGTCACGGACATACAACACCATATATTTT.

This clonotype has a count of ten or more. The chain combines TRBV4-1 with TRBJ2-1; 8 positions agree with TRBD2. V lost 0 bases and J lost 2; bases outside the gene matches: 6. The CDR3 loop spans 17 amino acids. Germline CDR1 MGHRA, CDR2 YSYEKL. CDR3 amino acids: CASSQDRSGGPYNEQFF. The CDR3 nucleotides are TGCGCCAGCAGCCAAGATCGGAGCGGGGGACCCTACAATGAGCAGTTCTTC.

This clonotype was found many times. The V and J genes are TRBV24-1 and TRBJ1-5; the D is unclear. With 4 bases removed from V and 2 bases from J, the gap between germline ends came to 5 bases. This CDR3 has 13 amino acids. Germline V gives CDR1 KGHDR, CDR2 SFDVKD. CDR3: CATSERGNQPQHF. CDR3 coding DNA: TGTGCCACCAGTGAGCGGGGCAATCAGCCCCAGCATTTT.

This sequence joins TRBV12-3 or TRBV12-4 and TRBJ2-6; 7 nucleotides line up with TRBD2. This CDR3 region has 16 residues. The trim removed 5 bases at V and 4 bases at J, leaving 8 bases unmatched. The CDR3 nucleotides are TGTGCCAGCAGTCCATCCGGGACTACCGGGGCCAACGTCCTGACTTTC. This gives the protein CASSPSGTTGANVLTF.

This clonotype has ten or more counts. The chain uses TRBV30 and TRBJ2-7, with TRBD2 matching over 11 bases. After removal of 2 bases from V and 7 bases from J, the junction contained 7 bases not matched to a gene. CDR3 length: 14 residues. Looked up from germline, CDR1 is GTSNPN and CDR2 is SVGIG (reference sequence). The CDR3 here is CAWSSSGGTIEQYF. The CDR3, as DNA: TGTGCCTGGAGTTCTAGCGGGGGGACGATTGAGCAGTACTTC. Together with reference TRBV30 and TRBJ2-7, the CDR3 gives the full variable domain: SQTIHQWPATLVQPVGSPLSLECTVEGTSNPNLYWYRQAAGRGLQLLFYSVGIGQISSEVPQNLSASRPQDRQFILSSKKLLLSDSGFYLCAWSSSGGTIEQYFGPGTRLTVT.

This clonotype was counted many times. This chain uses TRBV6-2 or TRBV6-3 with TRBJ2-2; 10 bases agree with TRBD1. The CDR3 has 18 amino acids. Germline trimming cut 0 bases from V and 6 bases from J; bases unmatched to any gene: 10. Germline lookup yields CDR1 MNHEY and CDR2 SVGEGT. The CDR3 loop reads CASSYSAMPGTGAGELFF. CDR3 nucleotide sequence: TGTGCCAGCAGTTACTCGGCGATGCCCGGGACAGGGGCCGGGGAGCTGTTTTTT.